The following is a T cell receptor beta chain sequence with its context. Its antigen remains unidentified. No much larger clonotype is one base removed from it; base qualities were not supplied. This sample was included in a study of T cell changes during pregnancy in multiple sclerosis (dated by TCRdb to about 2019). For the wider study: In women with multiple sclerosis, the researchers looked at how the T cell repertoire shifted as pregnancy progressed.

The method was the immunoSEQ multiplex PCR assay. This immuneACCESS table, as held by TCRdb, lists in-frame sequences with V and J called but not all clones. Of the missing ones, under half trace to an unresolved V gene in checked studies; the others have no known cause. This sample comprises 55,000 to 70,000 clones, about 90% of them detected only once. Of the sample, roughly 1.5% is held by the ten largest clones. Per the germline V gene, SGHTA is the CDR1 and FQGNSA is the CDR2. V drops 2 bases and J drops 2 bases, leaving 3 bases in between. The CDR3 measures 12 amino acids from cysteine to phenylalanine. CDR3 DNA only is kept here, 36 bases in frame from base 1.

The sample was peripheral blood, taken in the third trimester of pregnancy. The sequence came from a female donor in good health, enrolled as a control in a pregnancy study. This sequence uses TRBV7-2 and TRBJ2-5; the D gene cannot be resolved reliably. This receptor has the CDR3 CASSLQQETQYF. The DNA reads TGTGCCAGCAGCTTACAGCAAGAGACCCAGTACTTC.